Below are 4 T cell receptor beta chains sequenced from a single sample in a study of blood T cell repertoires in COVID-19. Measured with immunoSEQ multiplex PCR; TCRdb has only the in-frame clones, and not every one. The sample includes tens of thousands of clones, about four fifths of them seen just once. The source material was peripheral blood. The receptors derive from a woman aged 80 or older with acute or convalescent COVID-19.

This clone was seen once. This chain links TRBV19 with TRBJ2-7, with 8 nucleotides matching TRBD1. Germline CDR1 LNHDA, CDR2 SQIVND (reference sequence). The junction had 5 bases not matched to a gene; V was cut back by 5 bases and J by 2 bases. This CDR3 is 14 amino acids long. The CDR3 reads CASSSPGQAYEQYF. DNA of the CDR3: TGTGCCAGTAGTTCCCCGGGACAGGCCTACGAGCAGTACTTC.

The chain couples TRBV25-1 to TRBJ1-4; 7 nucleotides agree with TRBD1. The CDR3 is made up of 15 amino acids. Germline V lookup: CDR1 MGHDK, CDR2 SYGVNS. The V segment lost 2 bases and the J segment 5 bases; nucleotides outside the gene matches: 5. The CDR3: CASSEPDRFNEKLFF. The CDR3 coding sequence is TGTGCCAGCAGTGAACCGGACAGGTTCAATGAAAAACTGTTTTTT.

The CDR3 nucleotides read TGTGCCAGCAGTTTAGGGCAGCTAAATGAAAAACTGTTTTTT. Protein sequence: CASSLGQLNEKLFF. The chain joins TRBV27 to TRBJ1-4; D call uncertain. Germline-derived CDR1 and CDR2 are MNHEY and SMNVEV (reference sequence). The CDR3 runs 14 residues. V was cut by 2 bases and J by 5 bases, with 9 bases left in between.

The V gene is TRBV27, the J gene TRBJ2-1, with 12 nucleotides matching TRBD2. The CDR3 is made up of 16 amino acids. Germline V gene data show CDR1 as MNHEY and CDR2 as SMNVEV (reference sequence). V gave up 1 base and J gave up 5 bases; unmatched junction bases: 3. The CDR3 nucleotides read TGTGCCAGCAGTTTATTTCGACTAGCGGGGGACAATGAGCAGTTCTTC. It translates to CASSLFRLAGDNEQFF.